There are a few counts of the clone carrying this TCR beta chain. Its specificity is not known. This entry is derived from a study of CD8 T cells in ankylosing spondylitis. Notes on the study in general: Reported data indicate significant enrichment of disease-linked clones within matched ankylosing spondylitis synovial fluid.

The CDR3 is 14 residues long. V lost 5 bases and J lost 5, with 15 bases in between. Germline CDR1 and CDR2: SGHTA and FQGNSA. TCRdb re-derived calls from the 5' RACE reads in MiXCR, one entry per CDR3 protein. The sample yields about 240,000 distinct CDR3 sequences, 8.6% seen once. The sample consisted of blood, either unsorted or a sorted T cell fraction (not recorded which). The rearrangement uses TRBV7-2 and TRBJ2-5; a possible D gene is TRBD2 (6 bases). The TCR sequence derives from a male donor with ankylosing spondylitis or in good health (not recorded which). CDR3 loop: CASSLTSTGETQYF. The CDR3 DNA reads as TGTGCCAGCAGCCTTACTAGCACGGGCGAGACCCAGTACTTC.